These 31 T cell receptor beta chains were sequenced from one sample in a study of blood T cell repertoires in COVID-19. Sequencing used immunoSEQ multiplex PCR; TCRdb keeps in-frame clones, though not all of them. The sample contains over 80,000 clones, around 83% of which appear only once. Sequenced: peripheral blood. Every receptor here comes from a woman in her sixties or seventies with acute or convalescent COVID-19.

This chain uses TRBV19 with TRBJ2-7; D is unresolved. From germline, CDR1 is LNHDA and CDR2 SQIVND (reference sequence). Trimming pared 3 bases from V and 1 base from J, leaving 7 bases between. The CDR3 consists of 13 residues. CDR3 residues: CASSMSRSYEQYF. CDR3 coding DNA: TGTGCCAGTAGTATGTCCAGGTCCTACGAGCAGTACTTC.

CDR3 region: CASSRLGQGYSNQPQHF. CDR3 in DNA: TGTGCCAGCAGTCGGCTCGGACAGGGCTATAGCAATCAGCCCCAGCATTTT. The V call is TRBV27, the J call TRBJ1-5; 8 bases match TRBD1. The V segment lost 5 bases and the J segment 0 bases; nucleotides outside the gene matches: 9. The germline CDR1 and CDR2 sequences are MNHEY and SMNVEV (reference sequence). This CDR3 comprises 17 residues.

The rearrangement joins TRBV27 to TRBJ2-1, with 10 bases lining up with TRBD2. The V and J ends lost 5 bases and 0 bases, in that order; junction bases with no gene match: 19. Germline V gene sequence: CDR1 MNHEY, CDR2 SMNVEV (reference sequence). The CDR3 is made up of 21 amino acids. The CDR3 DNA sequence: TGTGCCAGCAGTCCACTCTCGGGACTAGCGCAGACCGGGAGCTCCTACAATGAGCAGTTCTTC. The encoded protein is CASSPLSGLAQTGSSYNEQFF.

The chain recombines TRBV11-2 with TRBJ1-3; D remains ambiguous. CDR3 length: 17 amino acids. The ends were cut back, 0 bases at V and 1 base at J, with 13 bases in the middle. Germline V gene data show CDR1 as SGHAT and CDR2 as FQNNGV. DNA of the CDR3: TGTGCCAGCAGCTTAGAGTTGGGCTCTGGTTCTGGAAACACCATATATTTT. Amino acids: CASSLELGSGSGNTIYF.

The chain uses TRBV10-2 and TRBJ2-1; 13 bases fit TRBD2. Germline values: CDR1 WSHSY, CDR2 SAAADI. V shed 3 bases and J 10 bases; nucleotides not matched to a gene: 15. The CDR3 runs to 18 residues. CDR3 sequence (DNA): TGCGCCAGCAGTGAAATCACATCCGGACTAGCGGGAGTTCGAGAGCAGTTCTTC. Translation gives CASSEITSGLAGVREQFF.

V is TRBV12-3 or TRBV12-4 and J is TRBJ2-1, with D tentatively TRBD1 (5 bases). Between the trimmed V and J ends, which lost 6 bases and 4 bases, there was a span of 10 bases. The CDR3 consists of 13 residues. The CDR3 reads CASSPGHYNEQFF. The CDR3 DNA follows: TGTGCCAGCAGCCCCGGACATTACAATGAGCAGTTCTTC.

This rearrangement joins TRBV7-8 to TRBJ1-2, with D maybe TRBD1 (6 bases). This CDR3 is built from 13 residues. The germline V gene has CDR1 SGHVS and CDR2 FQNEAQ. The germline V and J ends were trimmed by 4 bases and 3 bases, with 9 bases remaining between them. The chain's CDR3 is CASSSTGHYGYTF. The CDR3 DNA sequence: TGTGCCAGCAGCTCCACAGGGCACTATGGCTACACCTTC.

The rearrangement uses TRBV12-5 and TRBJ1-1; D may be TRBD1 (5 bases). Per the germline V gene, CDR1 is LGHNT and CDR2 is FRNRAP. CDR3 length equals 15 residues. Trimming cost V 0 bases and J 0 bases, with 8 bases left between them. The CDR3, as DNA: TGTGCTAGTGGTTTGGTCCGACAGATGAACACTGAAGCTTTCTTT. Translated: CASGLVRQMNTEAFF.

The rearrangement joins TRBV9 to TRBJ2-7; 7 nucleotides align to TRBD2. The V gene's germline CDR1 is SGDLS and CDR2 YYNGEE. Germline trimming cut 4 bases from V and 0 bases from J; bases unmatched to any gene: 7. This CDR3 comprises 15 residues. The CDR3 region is CASSSRDYSSYEQYF. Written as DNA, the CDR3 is TGTGCCAGCAGCTCACGGGACTATTCCTCCTACGAGCAGTACTTC.

This chain's CDR3 is CASSVGADRVADGYTF. CDR3 bases: TGTGCCAGCAGTGTGGGGGCGGACAGGGTGGCGGATGGCTACACCTTC. The V gene is TRBV6-1, the J gene TRBJ1-2; TRBD1 matches at 8 bases. CDR3 length equals 16 residues. Losses at the gene ends were 4 bases for V and 6 bases for J; bases not matched to a gene: 13. Germline lookup yields CDR1 MNHNS and CDR2 SASEGT.

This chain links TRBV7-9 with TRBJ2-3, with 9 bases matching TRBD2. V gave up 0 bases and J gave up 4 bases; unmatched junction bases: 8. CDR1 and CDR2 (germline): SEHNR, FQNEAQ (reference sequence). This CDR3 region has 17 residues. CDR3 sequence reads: CASSLAPAGGGADTQYF. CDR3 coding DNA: TGTGCCAGCAGCTTAGCGCCGGCGGGCGGGGGGGCAGATACGCAGTATTTT. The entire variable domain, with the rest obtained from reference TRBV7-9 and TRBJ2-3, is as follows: DTGVSQNPRHKITKRGQNVTFRCDPISEHNRLYWYRQTLGQGPEFLTYFQNEAQLEKSRLLSDRFSAERPKGSFSTLEIQRTEQGDSAMYLCASSLAPAGGGADTQYFGPGTRLTVL.

The CDR3 is CASTPGLAGRSAYNEQFF. The CDR3, as DNA: TGTGCCAGCACCCCGGGACTAGCGGGAAGATCTGCATACAATGAGCAGTTCTTC. The chain has TRBV7-6 and TRBJ2-1; 13 nucleotides agree with TRBD2. V shed 7 bases, J shed 4 bases, and the junction held 13 bases outside the gene matches. Germline CDR1 and CDR2: SGHVS and FNYEAQ. The CDR3 is 18 amino acids. Full variable domain (remainder filled in from reference TRBV7-6 and TRBJ2-1): GAGVSQSPRYKVTKRGQDVALRCDPISGHVSLYWYRQALGQGPEFLTYFNYEAQQDKSGLPNDRFSAERPEGSISTLTIQRTEQRDSAMYRCASTPGLAGRSAYNEQFFGPGTRLTVL.

In DNA, the CDR3 is TGTGCCAGCAGCTTAGTAGCCAGCTCCTACGAGCAGTACTTC. It codes for CASSLVASSYEQYF. The chain is built from TRBV7-9 and TRBJ2-7; D gene uncertain. CDR3 size: 14 residues. The germline V gene has CDR1 SEHNR and CDR2 FQNEAQ (reference sequence). The germline V and J ends were trimmed by 1 base and 0 bases, with 7 bases remaining between them.

The CDR3 loop reads CASSYLSEGGGYTF. The CDR3 bases are TGTGCCAGCAGTTACCTCTCCGAGGGTGGTGGCTACACCTTC. The gene calls are TRBV6-5 and TRBJ1-2; no firm D call. Germline V gives CDR1 MNHEY, CDR2 SVGAGI. This CDR3 is built from 14 residues. V shed 2 bases and J shed 7 bases, with 14 bases lying between them.

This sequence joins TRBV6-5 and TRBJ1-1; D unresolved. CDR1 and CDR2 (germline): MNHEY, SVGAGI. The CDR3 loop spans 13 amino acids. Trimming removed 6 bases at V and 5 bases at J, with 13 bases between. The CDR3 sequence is CASSDGVGTEAFF. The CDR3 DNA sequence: TGTGCCAGCAGCGACGGGGTGGGGACTGAAGCTTTCTTT.

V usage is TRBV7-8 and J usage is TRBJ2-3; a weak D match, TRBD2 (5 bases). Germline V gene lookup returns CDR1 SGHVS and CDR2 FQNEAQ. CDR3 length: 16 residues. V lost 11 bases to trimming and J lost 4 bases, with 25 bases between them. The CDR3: CAASTLHEGLSDTQYF. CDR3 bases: TGTGCCGCATCAACCCTCCACGAGGGCCTCTCAGATACGCAGTATTTT.

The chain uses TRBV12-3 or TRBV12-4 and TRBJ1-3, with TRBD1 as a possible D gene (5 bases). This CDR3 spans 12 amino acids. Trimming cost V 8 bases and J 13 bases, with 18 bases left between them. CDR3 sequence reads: CASASEGRGIYF. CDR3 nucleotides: TGTGCCAGCGCCTCGGAGGGAAGGGGAATATATTTT.

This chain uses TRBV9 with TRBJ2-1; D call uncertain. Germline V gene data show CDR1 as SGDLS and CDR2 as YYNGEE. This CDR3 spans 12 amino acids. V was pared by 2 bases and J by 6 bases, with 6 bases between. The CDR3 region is CASSVGLNEQFF. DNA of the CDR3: TGTGCCAGCAGCGTGGGCCTCAATGAGCAGTTCTTC. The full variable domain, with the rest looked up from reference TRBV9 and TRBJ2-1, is DSGVTQTPKHLITATGQRVTLRCSPRSGDLSVYWYQQSLDQGLQFLIQYYNGEERAKGNILERFSAQQFPDLHSELNLSSLELGDSALYFCASSVGLNEQFFGPGTRLTVL.

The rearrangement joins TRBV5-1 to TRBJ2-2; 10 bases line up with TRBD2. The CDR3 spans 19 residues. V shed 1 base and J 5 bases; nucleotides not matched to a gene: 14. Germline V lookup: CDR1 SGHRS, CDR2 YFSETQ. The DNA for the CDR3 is TGCGCCAGCAGCTTGCAGGGCCTAGCGGGAGTCGAGAGGACCGGGGAGCTGTTTTTT. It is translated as CASSLQGLAGVERTGELFF.

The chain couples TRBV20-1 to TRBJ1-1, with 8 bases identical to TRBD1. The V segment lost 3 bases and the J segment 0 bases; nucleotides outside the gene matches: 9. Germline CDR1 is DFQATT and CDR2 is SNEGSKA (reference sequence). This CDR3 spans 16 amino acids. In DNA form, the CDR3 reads TGCAGTGCTAGTCGGGGGACAGGTTACATGAACACTGAAGCTTTCTTT. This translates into CSASRGTGYMNTEAFF.

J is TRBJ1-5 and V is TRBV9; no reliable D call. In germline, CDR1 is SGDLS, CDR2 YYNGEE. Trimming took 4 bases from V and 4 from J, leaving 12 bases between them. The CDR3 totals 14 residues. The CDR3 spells CASSLGAGNQPQHF. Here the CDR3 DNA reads TGTGCCAGCAGCCTAGGTGCGGGAAATCAGCCCCAGCATTTT. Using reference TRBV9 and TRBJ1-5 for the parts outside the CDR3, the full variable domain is DSGVTQTPKHLITATGQRVTLRCSPRSGDLSVYWYQQSLDQGLQFLIQYYNGEERAKGNILERFSAQQFPDLHSELNLSSLELGDSALYFCASSLGAGNQPQHFGDGTRLSIL.

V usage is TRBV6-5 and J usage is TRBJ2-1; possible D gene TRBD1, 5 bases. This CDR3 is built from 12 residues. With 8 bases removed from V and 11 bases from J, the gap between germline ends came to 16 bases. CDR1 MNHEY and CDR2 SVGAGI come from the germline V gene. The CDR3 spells CASARSGLKQFF. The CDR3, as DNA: TGTGCCAGCGCCCGTTCAGGGTTGAAGCAGTTCTTC.

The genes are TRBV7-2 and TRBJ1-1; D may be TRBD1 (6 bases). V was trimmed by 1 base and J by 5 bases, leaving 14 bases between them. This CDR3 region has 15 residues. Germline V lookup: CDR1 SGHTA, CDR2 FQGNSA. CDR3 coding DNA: TGTGCCAGCAGCTTAGTGAGGCAGAGGGGGACTGAAGCTTTCTTT. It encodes CASSLVRQRGTEAFF.

CDR3: CASSGYVGGETQYF. CDR3 bases: TGTGCCAGCAGCGGGTATGTGGGGGGAGAGACCCAGTACTTC. The chain is built from TRBV5-4 and TRBJ2-5; a weak D match, TRBD2 (6 bases). The V gene lost 4 bases and the J gene lost 4 bases, with 14 bases spanning the gap. CDR1 and CDR2 from the germline V gene are SGHNT and YYREEE (reference sequence). This CDR3 is built from 14 residues.

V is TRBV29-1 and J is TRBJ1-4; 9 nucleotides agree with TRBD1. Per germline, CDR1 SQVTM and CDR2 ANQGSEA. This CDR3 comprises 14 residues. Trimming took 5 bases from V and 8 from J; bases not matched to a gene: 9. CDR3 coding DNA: TGCAGCGTTACCAGGACAGGGGTCGGGGAAAAACTGTTTTTT. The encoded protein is CSVTRTGVGEKLFF.

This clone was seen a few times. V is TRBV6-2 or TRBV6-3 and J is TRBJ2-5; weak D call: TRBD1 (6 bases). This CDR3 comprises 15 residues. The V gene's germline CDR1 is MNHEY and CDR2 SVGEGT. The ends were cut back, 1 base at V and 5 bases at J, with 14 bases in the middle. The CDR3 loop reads CASSYFARGHETQYF. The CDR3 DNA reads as TGTGCCAGCAGTTACTTCGCCAGGGGCCATGAGACCCAGTACTTC.

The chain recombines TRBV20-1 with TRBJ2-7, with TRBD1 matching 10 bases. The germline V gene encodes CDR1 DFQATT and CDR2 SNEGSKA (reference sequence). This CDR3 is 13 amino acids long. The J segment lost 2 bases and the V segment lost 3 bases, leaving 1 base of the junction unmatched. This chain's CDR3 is CSASDRGPYEQYF. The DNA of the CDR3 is TGCAGTGCTAGTGACAGGGGGCCCTACGAGCAGTACTTC.

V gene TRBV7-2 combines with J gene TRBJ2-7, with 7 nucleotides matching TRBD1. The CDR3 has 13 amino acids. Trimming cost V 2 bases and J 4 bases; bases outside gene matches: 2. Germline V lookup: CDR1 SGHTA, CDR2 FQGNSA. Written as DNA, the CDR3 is TGTGCCAGCAGCTTAAACAGGGGATACGAGCAGTACTTC. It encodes CASSLNRGYEQYF.

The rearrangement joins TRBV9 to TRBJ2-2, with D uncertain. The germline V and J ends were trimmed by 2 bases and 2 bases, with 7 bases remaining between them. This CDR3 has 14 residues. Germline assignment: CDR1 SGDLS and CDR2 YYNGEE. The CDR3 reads CASSVPSNTGELFF. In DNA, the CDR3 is TGTGCCAGCAGCGTTCCCTCCAACACCGGGGAGCTGTTTTTT.

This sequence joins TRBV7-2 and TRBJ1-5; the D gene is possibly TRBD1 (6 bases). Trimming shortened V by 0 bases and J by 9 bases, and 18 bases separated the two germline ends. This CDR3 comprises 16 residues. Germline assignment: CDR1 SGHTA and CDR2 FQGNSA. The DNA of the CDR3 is TGTGCCAGCAGCTTAGCGACCACAGGGAAGTATCTGCCCCAGCATTTT. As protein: CASSLATTGKYLPQHF.

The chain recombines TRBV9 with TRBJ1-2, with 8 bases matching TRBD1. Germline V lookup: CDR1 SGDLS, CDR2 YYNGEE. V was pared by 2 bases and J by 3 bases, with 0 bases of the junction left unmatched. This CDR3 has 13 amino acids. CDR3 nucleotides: TGTGCCAGCAGCGTGGACAGGGACTATGGCTACACCTTC. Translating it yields CASSVDRDYGYTF.